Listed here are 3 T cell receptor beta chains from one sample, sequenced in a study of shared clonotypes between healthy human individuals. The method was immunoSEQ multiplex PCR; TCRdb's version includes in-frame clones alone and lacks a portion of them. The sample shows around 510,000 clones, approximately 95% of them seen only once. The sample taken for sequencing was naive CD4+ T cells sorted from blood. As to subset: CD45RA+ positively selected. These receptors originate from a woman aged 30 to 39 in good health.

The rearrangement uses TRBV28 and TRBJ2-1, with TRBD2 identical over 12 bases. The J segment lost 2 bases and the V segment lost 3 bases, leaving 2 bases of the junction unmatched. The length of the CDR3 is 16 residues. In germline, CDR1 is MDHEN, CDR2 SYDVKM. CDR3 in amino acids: CASSLTSGSTYNEQFF. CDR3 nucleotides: TGTGCCAGCAGTTTGACTAGCGGGAGTACCTACAATGAGCAGTTCTTC. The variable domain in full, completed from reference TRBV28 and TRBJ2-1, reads DVKVTQSSRYLVKRTGEKVFLECVQDMDHENMFWYRQDPGLGLRLIYFSYDVKMKEKGDIPEGYSVSREKKERFSLILESASTNQTSMYLCASSLTSGSTYNEQFFGPGTRLTVL.

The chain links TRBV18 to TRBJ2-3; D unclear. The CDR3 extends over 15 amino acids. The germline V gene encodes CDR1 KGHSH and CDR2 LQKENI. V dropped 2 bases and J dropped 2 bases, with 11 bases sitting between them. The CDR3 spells CASSPNEVHTDTQYF. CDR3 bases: TGTGCCAGCTCACCAAATGAGGTCCACACAGATACGCAGTATTTT.

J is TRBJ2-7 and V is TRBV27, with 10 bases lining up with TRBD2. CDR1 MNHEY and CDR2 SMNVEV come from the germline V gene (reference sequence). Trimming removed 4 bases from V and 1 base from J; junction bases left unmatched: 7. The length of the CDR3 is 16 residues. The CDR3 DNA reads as TGTGCCAGCAGTTCCGCCCAGGGACTAGCGTCCTACGAGCAGTACTTC. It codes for CASSSAQGLASYEQYF.